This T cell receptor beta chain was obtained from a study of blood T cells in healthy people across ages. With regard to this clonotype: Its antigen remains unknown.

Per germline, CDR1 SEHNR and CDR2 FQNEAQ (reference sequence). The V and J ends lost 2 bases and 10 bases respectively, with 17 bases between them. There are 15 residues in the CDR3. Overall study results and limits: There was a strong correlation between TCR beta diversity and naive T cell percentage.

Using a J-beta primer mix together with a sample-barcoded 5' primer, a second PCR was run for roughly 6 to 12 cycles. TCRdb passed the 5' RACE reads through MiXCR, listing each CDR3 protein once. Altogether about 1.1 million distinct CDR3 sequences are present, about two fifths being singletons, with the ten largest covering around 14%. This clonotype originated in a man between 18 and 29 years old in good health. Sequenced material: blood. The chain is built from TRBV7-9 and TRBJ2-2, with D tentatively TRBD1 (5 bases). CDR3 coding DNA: TGTGCCAGCAGCTTACCAGGGCAAGTAAATGAGGAGCTGTTTTTT. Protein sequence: CASSLPGQVNEELFF.